Listed below are T cell receptor beta chains from one sample, sequenced in a study of post-analysis software for immune sequencing data. A single record per CDR3 protein comes from TCRdb applying MiXCR to the PCR reads. The repertoire holds approximately 570,000 distinct CDR3 sequences, with around 40% as singletons. Material for sequencing was blood. Source of these receptors: a girl between 5 and 17 years old with multiple sclerosis. The CDR3 runs from the conserved cysteine through the conserved F or W. Fields, in order: V gene, J gene, D gene, clone size, CDR3 DNA, CDR3 protein. A D gene is named only where the DNA matches it firmly. For some rows the clone size is stated as once, few or many, or as a class when expanded; others skip it.

>TRBV7-2|TRBJ2-5|-|many
TGTGCCAGCAGCTTATCCCGAGAGACCCAGTACTTC
CASSLSRETQYF
>TRBV29-1|TRBJ1-1|-|-
TGCAGCGTCACCGAGGGGATTACTGAAGCTTTCTTT
CSVTEGITEAFF
>TRBV10-3|TRBJ2-2|-|-
TGTGCCATCAGTGATAGTCGGGAGACAGGGTCCGGGGAGCTGTTTTTT
CAISDSRETGSGELFF
>TRBV5-1|TRBJ2-3|-|-
TGCGCCAGCAGCCAGTCAGGGGAGTCAGATACGCAGTATTTT
CASSQSGESDTQYF
>TRBV20-1|TRBJ1-5|TRBD1|-
TGCAGTGCTATGACACAGGACAGGAAAATGAGCAATCAGCCCCAGCATTTT
CSAMTQDRKMSNQPQHF
>TRBV9|TRBJ2-3|TRBD2|-
TGTGCCAGCAGTCCGGGGGCTAGCGGGAGGACAGATACGCAGTATTTT
CASSPGASGRTDTQYF
>TRBV12-3/TRBV12-4|TRBJ2-5|-|many
TGTGCCAGCAGTTTAGTAGGGGCGGACGGGACCCAGTACTTC
CASSLVGADGTQYF
>TRBV6-5|TRBJ2-1|TRBD2|-
TGTGCCAGCAGTTATTCCGCGGGAGGGCCCTACAATGAGCAGTTCTTC
CASSYSAGGPYNEQFF
>TRBV7-2|TRBJ2-3|-|-
TGTGCCAGCAGTATCAATCGCATTGGTGGGGCAGATACGCAGTATTTT
CASSINRIGGADTQYF
>TRBV30|TRBJ2-7|-|-
TGTGCCTGGGGGGACATGCGCTACGAGCAGTACTTC
CAWGDMRYEQYF
>TRBV5-5|TRBJ2-7|-|-
TGTGCCAGCAACCTAGCGCCGGGACAGAACTACGAGCAGTACTTC
CASNLAPGQNYEQYF
>TRBV11-3|TRBJ2-7|TRBD1|-
TGTGCCAGCAGACGGACAGGGAGCGTCGAGCAGTACTTC
CASRRTGSVEQYF
>TRBV28|TRBJ2-7|TRBD1|few
TGTGCCAGCCAGGTTCCAGGGGGAAGCTACGAGCAGTACTTC
CASQVPGGSYEQYF
>TRBV5-5|TRBJ2-7|-|-
TGTGCCAGCAGCTTGGACCTCAGCTCCTACGAGCAGTACTTC
CASSLDLSSYEQYF
>TRBV29-1|TRBJ2-2|-|-
TGCAGCGTTGTACGGGGGGCCGTCACCGGGGAGCTGTTTTTT
CSVVRGAVTGELFF
>TRBV12-3/TRBV12-4|TRBJ2-7|TRBD1|-
TGTGCCAGCAGTCCCCAGGAGGTCAGGGGGCTTCACGAGCAGTACTTC
CASSPQEVRGLHEQYF
>TRBV4-1|TRBJ2-7|-|once
TGCGCCAGCAGCCAGACTTCTAACTTCCCGGGCCACGAGCAGTACTTC
CASSQTSNFPGHEQYF
>TRBV6-1|TRBJ2-3|TRBD2|-
TGTGCCAGCAGAGAAGGGACTAGCGGGACCACAGATACGCAGTATTTT
CASREGTSGTTDTQYF